These 2 T cell receptor beta chains came from one sample sequenced in a study of blood T cell repertoires in COVID-19. Measured with immunoSEQ multiplex PCR; TCRdb has only the in-frame clones, and not every one. Altogether 470,000 or so clones are present, 75% to 90% being singletons, with the ten largest covering roughly 3.2%. The material sequenced was peripheral blood. The receptors were sampled from a human donor in a cohort sampled during active COVID-19.

The chain employs TRBV5-1 and TRBJ2-2, with D perhaps TRBD2 (5 bases). The V end was cut by 1 base, the J end by 5 bases, with 9 bases between. CDR1 SGHRS and CDR2 YFSETQ come from the germline V gene. CDR3 length: 14 amino acids. Here the CDR3 DNA reads TGCGCCAGCAGCTTGTCTGGGGAGACCGGGGAGCTGTTTTTT. This codes for CASSLSGETGELFF.

This chain uses TRBV30 with TRBJ1-2; 10 bases are shared with TRBD1. The V gene end was trimmed by 0 bases and the J gene end by 8 bases; junction bases not matched to a gene: 6. The germline V gene encodes CDR1 GTSNPN and CDR2 SVGIG (reference sequence). There are 14 residues in the CDR3. The CDR3 bases are TGTGCCTGGAGTGTCCGGGACAGGGGAGGCGGCTACACCTTC. Protein sequence: CAWSVRDRGGGYTF.